This TCR beta chain comes out of a study of T cells in Graves' hyperthyroidism and ophthalmopathy. Stable hyperthyroidism: no ophthalmopathy progression over 18 months of follow-up. The study enrolled patients aged 18 to 65 with newly diagnosed hyperthyroidism of under 2 months' duration. The diagnostic basis comprised clinical symptoms, serum thyroxine and TRAb, thyroid ultrasound and orbital computed tomography. Fresh peripheral blood, more than 8 ml of it, supplied the PBMCs. Amplification of TCR beta CDR3 regions used RNA as the template. First-round RT-PCR with HTBI primers amplified the TCR CDR3 region. A single record per CDR3 protein comes from TCRdb applying MiXCR to the multiplex PCR reads. The sample shows a few hundred thousand distinct CDR3 sequences, around a quarter of them seen only once. CDR3 length equals 12 residues. The V gene's germline CDR1 is SGHKS and CDR2 YYEKEE (reference sequence). With 2 bases removed from V and 7 bases from J, the gap between germline ends came to 10 bases.

This clonotype appeared a few times. The rearrangement joins TRBV5-5 to TRBJ2-7; D not resolved. The sequence derives from a man aged 50 to 60 with Graves' hyperthyroidism. Sequencing was performed on blood. CDR3 bases: TGTGCCAGCAGCTTCCCCACAGTGGAGCAGTACTTC. This sequence encodes CASSFPTVEQYF.